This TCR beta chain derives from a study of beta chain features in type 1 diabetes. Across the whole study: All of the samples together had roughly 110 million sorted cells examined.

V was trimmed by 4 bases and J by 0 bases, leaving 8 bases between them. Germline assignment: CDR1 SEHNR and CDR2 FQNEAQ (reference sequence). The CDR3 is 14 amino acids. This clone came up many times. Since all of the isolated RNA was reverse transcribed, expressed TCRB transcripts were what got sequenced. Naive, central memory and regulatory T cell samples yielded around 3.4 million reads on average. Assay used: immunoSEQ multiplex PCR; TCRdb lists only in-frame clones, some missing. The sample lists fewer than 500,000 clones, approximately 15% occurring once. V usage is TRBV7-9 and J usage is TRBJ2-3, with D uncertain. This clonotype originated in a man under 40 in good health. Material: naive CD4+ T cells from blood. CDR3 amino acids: CASSSGVSTDTQYF. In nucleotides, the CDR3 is TGTGCCAGCAGCTCAGGCGTTAGCACAGATACGCAGTATTTT.